This TCR beta chain stems from a study of cytomegalovirus exposure and HLA in healthy donors. Whole-study findings and limits: Donors were assumed by presence/absence analyses to have roughly uniform sequencing depth. In a later analysis, HLA-associated TCR beta chains were more clonally expanded than equally common others. Follow-up analysis later connected one missense variant in DCLRE1C with trimming of TCR beta V- and J-genes. Per a prior analysis, the majority of TCR beta V segments were productive roughly 90% or roughly 30% of the time.

This clone was seen only once. The antigen remains unidentified. V lost 6 bases, J lost 8 bases, and 15 bases lay in between. CDR3 length equals 13 residues. The germline V gene has CDR1 SNHLY and CDR2 FYNNEI. The study ran its PCR with 60 Vbeta and 13 Jbeta primers. Here immunoSEQ multiplex PCR was the method, and the copy in TCRdb shows in-frame clones only, minus some. The table records roughly 100,000 clones, 70% to 80% of them present only once. Specimen: PBMCs. This clonotype was obtained from a man younger than 30 in good health and CMV-seropositive. The gene calls are TRBV2 and TRBJ2-3; D is possibly TRBD2 (5 bases). For the CDR3, the DNA is TGTGCCAGCAGGAGGAGCGGACTGGGTACGCAGTATTTT. Translated, it gives CASRRSGLGTQYF.